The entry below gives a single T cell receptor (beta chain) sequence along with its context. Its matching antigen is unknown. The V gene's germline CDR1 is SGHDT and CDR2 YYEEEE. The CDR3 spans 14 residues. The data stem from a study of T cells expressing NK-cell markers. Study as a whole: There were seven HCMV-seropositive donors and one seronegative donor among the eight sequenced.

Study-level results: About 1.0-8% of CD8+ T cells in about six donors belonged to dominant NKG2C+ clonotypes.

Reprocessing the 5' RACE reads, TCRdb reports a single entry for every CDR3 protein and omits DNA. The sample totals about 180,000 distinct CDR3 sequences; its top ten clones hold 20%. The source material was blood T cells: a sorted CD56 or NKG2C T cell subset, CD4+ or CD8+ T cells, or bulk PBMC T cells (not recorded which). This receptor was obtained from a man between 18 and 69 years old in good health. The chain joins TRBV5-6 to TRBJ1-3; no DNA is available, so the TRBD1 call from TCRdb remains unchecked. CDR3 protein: CASSPGDSGNTIYF.